The clone carrying this T cell receptor (beta chain) was seen repeatedly, ten times or more. The CDR3 is 18 residues long. V gave up 3 bases and J gave up 4 bases, with 23 bases separating them. Germline V gene sequence: CDR1 SGHVS, CDR2 FNYEAQ. The data were taken from a study of early T cells in non-severe SARS-CoV-2 infection. TCRdb processed the 5' RACE reads anew with MiXCR; each CDR3 protein has one entry. Found here are around 100,000 distinct CDR3 sequences, approximately 15% of them singletons; the top ten hold around 1.3%. This TCR came from an adult who was a healthcare worker with PCR-confirmed SARS-CoV-2 infection or an uninfected control (not recorded which). The rearrangement joins TRBV7-6 to TRBJ2-3, with D perhaps TRBD1 (5 bases). The sequencing sample was made of whole blood. The CDR3 DNA reads as TGTGCCAGCAGCTTCAGGTCCAACAGGTCTAGGATGGCAGATACGCAGTATTTT. The encoded protein is CASSFRSNRSRMADTQYF.